These 3 T cell receptor beta chains originate from one sample sequenced in a study of identifying expanded T cells in peripheral blood. The assay was immunoSEQ multiplex PCR, and TCRdb's table has in-frame clones only and misses some. Counted here are about 130,000 clones, 65% to 90% occurring once; the ten biggest clones make up around 8.2%. The specimen was blood. The receptors were gathered from a person aged 18 to 75 in good health.

CDR3 protein: CASSESAVMNTEAFF. The CDR3 bases are TGCGCCAGCAGTGAGTCGGCGGTCATGAACACTGAAGCTTTCTTT. The V gene is TRBV10-2, the J gene TRBJ1-1; D not certain. Deletions cut 0 bases from V and 0 bases from J, with 8 bases between. The germline V gene has CDR1 WSHSY and CDR2 SAAADI. The CDR3 has 15 residues.

The chain combines TRBV6-5 with TRBJ2-2, with D tentatively TRBD2 (6 bases). Trimming removed 6 bases from V and 5 bases from J, with 13 bases in between. This CDR3 has 14 amino acids. In germline, CDR1 is MNHEY, CDR2 SVGAGI. CDR3 loop: CASRGGAVTGELFF. The DNA for the CDR3 is TGTGCCAGCAGGGGGGGAGCCGTGACCGGGGAGCTGTTTTTT.

This clone was seen just once. This chain uses TRBV5-1 with TRBJ2-7; D is ambiguous. Trimming shortened V by 0 bases and J by 1 base, and 8 bases separated the two germline ends. CDR3 length equals 14 residues. The V gene's germline CDR1 is SGHRS and CDR2 YFSETQ. The CDR3: CASSLEDPSYEQYF. The CDR3, as DNA: TGCGCCAGCAGCTTGGAGGATCCATCCTACGAGCAGTACTTC. Drawing the rest from reference TRBV5-1 and TRBJ2-7, the complete variable domain is KAGVTQTPRYLIKTRGQQVTLSCSPISGHRSVSWYQQTPGQGLQFLFEYFSETQRNKGNFPGRFSGRQFSNSRSEMNVSTLELGDSALYLCASSLEDPSYEQYFGPGTRLTVT.